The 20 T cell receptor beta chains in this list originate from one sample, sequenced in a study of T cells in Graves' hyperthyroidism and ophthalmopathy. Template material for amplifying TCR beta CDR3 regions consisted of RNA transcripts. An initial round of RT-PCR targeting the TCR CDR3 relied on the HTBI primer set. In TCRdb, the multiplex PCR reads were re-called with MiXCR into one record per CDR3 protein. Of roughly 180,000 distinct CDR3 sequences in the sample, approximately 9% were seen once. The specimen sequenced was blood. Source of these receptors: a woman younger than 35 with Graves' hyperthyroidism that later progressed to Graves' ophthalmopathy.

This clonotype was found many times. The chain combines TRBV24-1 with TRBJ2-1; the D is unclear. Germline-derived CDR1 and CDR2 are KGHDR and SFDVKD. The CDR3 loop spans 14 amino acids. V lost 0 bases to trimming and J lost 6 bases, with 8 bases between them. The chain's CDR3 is CATSDLQRRNEQFF. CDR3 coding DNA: TGTGCCACCAGTGATTTGCAACGGCGCAATGAGCAGTTCTTC.

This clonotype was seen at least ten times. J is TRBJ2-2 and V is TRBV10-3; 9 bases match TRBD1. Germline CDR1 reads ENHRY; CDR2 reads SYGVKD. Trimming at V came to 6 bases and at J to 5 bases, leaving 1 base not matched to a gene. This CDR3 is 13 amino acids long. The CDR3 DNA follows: TGTGCCATCAGGACAGGGGGAACCGGGGAGCTGTTTTTT. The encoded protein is CAIRTGGTGELFF.

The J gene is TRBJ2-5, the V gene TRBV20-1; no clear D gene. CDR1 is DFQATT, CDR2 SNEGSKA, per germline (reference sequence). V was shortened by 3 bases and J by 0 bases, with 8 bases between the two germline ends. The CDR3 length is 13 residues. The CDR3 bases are TGCAGTGCTAGCTTGCGCAACCAAGAGACCCAGTACTTC. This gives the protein CSASLRNQETQYF.

CDR3 in amino acids: CAWSVGARDTEAFF. The CDR3 DNA is TGTGCCTGGAGTGTGGGGGCGCGTGACACTGAAGCTTTCTTT. The J gene is TRBJ1-1, the V gene TRBV30, with D perhaps TRBD1 (6 bases). Per germline, CDR1 GTSNPN and CDR2 SVGIG (reference sequence). The CDR3 consists of 14 residues. The V end was cut by 0 bases, the J end by 3 bases, with 11 bases between.

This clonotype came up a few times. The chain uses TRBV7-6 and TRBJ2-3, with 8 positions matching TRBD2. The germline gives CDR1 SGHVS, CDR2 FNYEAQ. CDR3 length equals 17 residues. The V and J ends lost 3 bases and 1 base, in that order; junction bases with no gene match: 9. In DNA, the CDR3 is TGTGCCAGCAGCTTTTCTACGAGCGGGAGAGGCACAGATACGCAGTATTTT. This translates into CASSFSTSGRGTDTQYF.

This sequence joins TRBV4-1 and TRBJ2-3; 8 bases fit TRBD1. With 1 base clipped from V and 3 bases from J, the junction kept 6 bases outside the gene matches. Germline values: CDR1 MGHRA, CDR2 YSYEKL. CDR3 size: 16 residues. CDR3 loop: CASSQARTGLTDTQYF. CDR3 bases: TGCGCCAGCAGCCAAGCCCGGACAGGGCTTACAGATACGCAGTATTTT.

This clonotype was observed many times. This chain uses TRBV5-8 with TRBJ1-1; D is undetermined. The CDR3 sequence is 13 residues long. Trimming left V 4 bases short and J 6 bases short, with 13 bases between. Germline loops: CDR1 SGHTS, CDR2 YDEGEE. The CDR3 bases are TGTGCCAGCAGCCCCTGGGAGGAAGCTGAAGCTTTCTTT. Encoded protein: CASSPWEEAEAFF.

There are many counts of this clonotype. The CDR3 sequence is CASSFLKTGNNEQFF. The CDR3 nucleotides are TGCGCCAGCAGCTTTTTAAAAACAGGGAATAATGAGCAGTTCTTC. The J gene is TRBJ2-1, the V gene TRBV5-1, with TRBD1 as a possible D gene (6 bases). This CDR3 is built from 15 residues. CDR1 is SGHRS, CDR2 YFSETQ, per germline. V was clipped by 2 bases and J by 7 bases, with 16 bases between them.

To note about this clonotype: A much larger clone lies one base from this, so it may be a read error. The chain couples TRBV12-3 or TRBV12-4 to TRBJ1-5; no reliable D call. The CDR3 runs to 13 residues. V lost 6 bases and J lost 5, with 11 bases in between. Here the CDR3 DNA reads TGTGCCAGCAGGGGGTTTGGACATCAGCCCCAGCATTTT. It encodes CASRGFGHQPQHF.

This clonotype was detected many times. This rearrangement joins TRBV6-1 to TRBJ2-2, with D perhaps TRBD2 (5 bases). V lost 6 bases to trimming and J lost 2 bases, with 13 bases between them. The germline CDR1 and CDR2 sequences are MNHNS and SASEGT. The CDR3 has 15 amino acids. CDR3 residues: CASRQRTANTGELFF. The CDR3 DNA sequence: TGTGCCAGCAGACAAAGGACTGCTAACACCGGGGAGCTGTTTTTT.

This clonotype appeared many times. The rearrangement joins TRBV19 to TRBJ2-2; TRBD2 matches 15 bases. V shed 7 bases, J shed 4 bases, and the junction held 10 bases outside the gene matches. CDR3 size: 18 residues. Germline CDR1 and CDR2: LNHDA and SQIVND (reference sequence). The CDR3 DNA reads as TGTGCCAGTAAAAGGACTAGCGGGAGGGCCGCGGGCACCGGGGAGCTGTTTTTT. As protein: CASKRTSGRAAGTGELFF.

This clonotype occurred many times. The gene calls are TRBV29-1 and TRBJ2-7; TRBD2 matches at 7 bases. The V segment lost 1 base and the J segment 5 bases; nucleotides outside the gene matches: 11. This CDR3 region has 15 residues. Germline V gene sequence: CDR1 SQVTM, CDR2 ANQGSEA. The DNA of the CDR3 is TGCAGCGTTGAAGGTCCAGCGGGGCCCGCGGACGAGCAGTACTTC. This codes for CSVEGPAGPADEQYF.

In DNA form, the CDR3 reads TGTGCCAGCAGCCATCAACCGGCAAACGAAGGCTACACCTTC. Its translation is CASSHQPANEGYTF. The chain carries TRBV4-2 and TRBJ1-2, with D unresolved. The germline CDR1 and CDR2 sequences are LGHNA and YNFKEQ. The germline V and J ends were trimmed by 3 bases and 8 bases, with 16 bases remaining between them. CDR3 length: 14 amino acids.

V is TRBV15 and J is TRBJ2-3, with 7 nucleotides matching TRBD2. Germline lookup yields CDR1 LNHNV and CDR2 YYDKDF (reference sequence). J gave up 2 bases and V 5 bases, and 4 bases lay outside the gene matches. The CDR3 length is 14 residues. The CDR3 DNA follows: TGTGCCACCAGCTCAAGGGACTACACAGATACGCAGTATTTT. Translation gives CATSSRDYTDTQYF.

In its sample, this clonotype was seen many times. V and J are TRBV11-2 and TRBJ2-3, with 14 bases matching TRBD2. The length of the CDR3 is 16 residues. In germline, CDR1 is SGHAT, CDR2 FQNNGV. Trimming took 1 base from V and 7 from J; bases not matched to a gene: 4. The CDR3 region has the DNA TGTGCCAGCAGCTTAGGACTAGCGGGAGGGATCAATACGCAGTATTTT. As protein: CASSLGLAGGINTQYF.

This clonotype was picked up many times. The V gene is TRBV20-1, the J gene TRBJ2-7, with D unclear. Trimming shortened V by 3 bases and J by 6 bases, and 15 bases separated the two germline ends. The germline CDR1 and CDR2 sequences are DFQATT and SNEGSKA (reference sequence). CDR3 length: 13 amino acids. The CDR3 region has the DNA TGCAGTGCTAGTATGCAGCTCCGGACCGAGCAGTACTTC. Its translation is CSASMQLRTEQYF.

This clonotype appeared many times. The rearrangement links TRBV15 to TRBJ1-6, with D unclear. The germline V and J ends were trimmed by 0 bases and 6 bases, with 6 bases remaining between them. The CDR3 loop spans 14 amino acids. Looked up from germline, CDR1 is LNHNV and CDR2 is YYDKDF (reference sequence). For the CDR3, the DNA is TGTGCCACCAGCAGAGAGGGTAGTAATTCACCCCTCCACTTT. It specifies CATSREGSNSPLHF.

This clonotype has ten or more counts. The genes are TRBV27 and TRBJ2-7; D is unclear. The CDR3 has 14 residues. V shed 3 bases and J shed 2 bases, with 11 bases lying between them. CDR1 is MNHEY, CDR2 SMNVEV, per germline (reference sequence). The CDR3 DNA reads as TGTGCCAGCAGTTTCACGGACCGAACCTACGAGCAGTACTTC. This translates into CASSFTDRTYEQYF.

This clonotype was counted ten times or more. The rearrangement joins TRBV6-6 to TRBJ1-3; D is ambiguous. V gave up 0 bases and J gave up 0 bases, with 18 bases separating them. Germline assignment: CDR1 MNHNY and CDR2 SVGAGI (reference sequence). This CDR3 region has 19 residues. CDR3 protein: CASSYSKGLTTDSGNTIYF. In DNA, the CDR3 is TGTGCCAGCAGTTACTCGAAGGGTCTTACTACCGACTCTGGAAACACCATATATTTT.

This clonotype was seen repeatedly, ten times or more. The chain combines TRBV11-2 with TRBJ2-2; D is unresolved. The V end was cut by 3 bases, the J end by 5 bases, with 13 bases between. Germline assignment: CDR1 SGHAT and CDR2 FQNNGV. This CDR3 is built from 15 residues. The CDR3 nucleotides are TGTGCCAGCAGCTTCGGACCCTCCCAAACCGGGGAGCTGTTTTTT. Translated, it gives CASSFGPSQTGELFF.